One T cell receptor (beta chain) is described in this entry. What it recognizes is unknown. CDR3 length: 16 residues. CDR1 and CDR2 from the germline V gene are MGHDK and SYGVNS. Trimming took 0 bases from V and 3 from J; bases not matched to a gene: 5. The source of the sample is a study of Graves' ophthalmopathy and Graves' hyperthyroidism. The hyperthyroidism patients had a new diagnosis of under 2 months' duration and were aged 18 to 65. Findings of the study overall: Thyroid clonotypes that were expanded above 0.001 frequency mostly also appeared in blood.

Amplified material comprised TCR beta CDR3 regions derived from RNA transcripts. RT-PCR with HTBI primers came first, then second-round multiplex PCR. MiXCR, run by TCRdb on the multiplex PCR reads, gives a single entry per CDR3 protein. The sample consists of 1 million to 1.3 million distinct CDR3 sequences, 35% to 40% of them appearing once. The sequence came from an adult man with Graves' hyperthyroidism. The sequenced sample was peripheral blood or thyroid tissue (not recorded which). The V call is TRBV25-1, the J call TRBJ2-3; 8 positions agree with TRBD2. CDR3 residues: CASSEYGGRSTDTQYF. The CDR3 DNA sequence: TGTGCCAGCAGTGAATACGGCGGGAGGTCAACAGATACGCAGTATTTT.